This T cell receptor (beta chain) was recorded in a study of blood T cell repertoires in COVID-19. Study background: Material from acute and convalescent COVID-19 was sourced from the United States, Italy and Spain. Sources were T cells, B-cell-depleted T cells, or PBMCs; the material itself was cDNA or gDNA.

Sequencing used immunoSEQ multiplex PCR; TCRdb keeps in-frame clones, though not all of them. The table lists some 85,000 clones, roughly nine tenths of them singletons, with more than 8% in the top ten. Germline assignment: CDR1 SGHTA and CDR2 FQGNSA. The CDR3 loop spans 15 amino acids. V lost 5 bases and J 6 bases, leaving 16 bases between the germline ends. This rearrangement joins TRBV7-2 to TRBJ1-4; D might be TRBD1 (5 bases). The source of this sequence is a man aged 50 to 60 with acute or convalescent COVID-19. The source material was peripheral blood. CDR3 amino acids: CASSPQAGSYEKLFF. Here the CDR3 DNA reads TGTGCCAGCAGCCCCCAGGCAGGGTCTTATGAAAAACTGTTTTTT.